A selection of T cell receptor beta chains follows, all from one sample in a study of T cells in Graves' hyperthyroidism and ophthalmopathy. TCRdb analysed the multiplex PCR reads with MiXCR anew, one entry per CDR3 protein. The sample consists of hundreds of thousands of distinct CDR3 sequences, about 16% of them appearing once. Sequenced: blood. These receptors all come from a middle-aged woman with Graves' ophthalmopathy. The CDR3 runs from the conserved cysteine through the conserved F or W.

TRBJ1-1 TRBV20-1 CSARKRDSGEAFF
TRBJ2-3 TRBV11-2 CASSLGRGGRTDTQYF
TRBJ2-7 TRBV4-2 CASSQDPNGFTYEQYF
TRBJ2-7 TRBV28 CASSLWVASGYEQYF
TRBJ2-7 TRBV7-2 CASSYGRVYEQYF
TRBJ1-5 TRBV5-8 CASSLDPGGNQPQHF
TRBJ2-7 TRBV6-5 CASSHSSGPYEQYF
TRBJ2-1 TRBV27 CASGSRGGQGYGGQFF
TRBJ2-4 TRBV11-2 CASSLGWGGGKNIQYF
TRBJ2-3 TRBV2 CASSKGLTDTQYF
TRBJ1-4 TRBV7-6 CASSSGTDEKLFF
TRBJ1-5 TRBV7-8 CASSHRVFGSNQPQHF
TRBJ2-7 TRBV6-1 CASRGTSGYSYEQYF
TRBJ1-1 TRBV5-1 CASSLEGTGGTEAFF
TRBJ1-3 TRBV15 CATSSVRGQGYGNTIYF
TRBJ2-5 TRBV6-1 CGSRPMGVGTGQETQYF
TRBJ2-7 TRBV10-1 CASSERRGIYEQYF
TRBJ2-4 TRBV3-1 CASSQGQVAKNIQYF
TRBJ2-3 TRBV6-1 CASTLDTAGTDTQYF
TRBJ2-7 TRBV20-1 CSARGVAGPTREQYF